What follows describes a single TCR beta chain. The data stem from a study of blood T cell repertoires in COVID-19. About the study: The origin of the acute and convalescent COVID-19 samples was the United States, Italy and Spain.

V was pared by 2 bases and J by 2 bases, with 10 bases between. This CDR3 is 15 amino acids long. Germline V gene sequence: CDR1 SGHKS, CDR2 YYEKEE (reference sequence). Method: immunoSEQ multiplex PCR; TCRdb's copy keeps in-frame clones and lacks some. The sample consists of roughly 130,000 clones, 82% of them appearing once. The sequence was obtained from a woman in her sixties or seventies with acute or convalescent COVID-19. V usage is TRBV5-5 and J usage is TRBJ1-4; a weak D match, TRBD1 (5 bases). The sequenced sample was peripheral blood. The CDR3 nucleotides read TGTGCCAGCAGCTTAATCCGGGGGACTAATGAAAAACTGTTTTTT. Residues: CASSLIRGTNEKLFF.